The clone carrying this T cell receptor beta chain was found a few times. Antigen: not known. Via MiXCR, TCRdb re-called the reads, giving one row per CDR3 protein. The sample lists tens of thousands of distinct CDR3 sequences, around 18% seen once, with around 67% in the top ten. The data originate from a study of T cell repertoires in cytomegalovirus infection. CDR1 MNHNY and CDR2 SVGAGI come from the germline V gene (reference sequence). The germline V and J ends were trimmed by 7 bases and 0 bases, with 21 bases remaining between them. The CDR3 has 18 amino acids. Study conclusions and caveats: Identification of carriers of CMV plus the relevant HLA was achieved through cumulative public TCR beta family frequency.

This chain connects TRBV6-6 to TRBJ1-4; D might be TRBD1 (6 bases). The receptor's source is a human donor in good health (CMV status not recorded). Some clones in this sample may be carry-over from other donors' samples. Sample: CD8+ T cells from cultured PBMCs, taken from culture after CMV antigen stimulation. CDR3: CASMTSDQGGATNEKLFF. The CDR3 DNA reads TGTGCCAGCATGACCTCCGACCAAGGGGGTGCAACTAATGAAAAACTGTTTTTT.